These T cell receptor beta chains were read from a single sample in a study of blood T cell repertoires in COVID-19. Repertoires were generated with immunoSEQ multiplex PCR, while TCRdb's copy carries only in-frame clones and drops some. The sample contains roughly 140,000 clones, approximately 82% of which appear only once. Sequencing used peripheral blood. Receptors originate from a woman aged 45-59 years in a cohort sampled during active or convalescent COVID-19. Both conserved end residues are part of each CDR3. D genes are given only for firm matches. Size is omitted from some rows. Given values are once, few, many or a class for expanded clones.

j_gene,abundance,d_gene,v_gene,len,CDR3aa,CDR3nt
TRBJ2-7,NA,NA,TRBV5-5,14,CASSLAGGSGEQYF,TGTGCCAGCAGCTTGGCCGGTGGGTCGGGTGAGCAGTACTTC
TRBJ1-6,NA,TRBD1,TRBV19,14,CASSIGTGYSPLHF,TGTGCCAGTAGTATTGGGACAGGGTATTCACCCCTCCACTTT
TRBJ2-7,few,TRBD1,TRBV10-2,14,CASSKDRMAYEQYF,TGCGCCAGCAGTAAGGACAGGATGGCCTACGAGCAGTACTTC
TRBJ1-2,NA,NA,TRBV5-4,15,CASSGYRVGDYGYTF,TGTGCCAGCAGCGGCTACAGGGTTGGGGACTATGGCTACACCTTC
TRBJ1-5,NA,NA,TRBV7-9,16,CASSLGAAYSNQPQHF,TGTGCCAGCAGCTTAGGAGCGGCGTATAGCAATCAGCCCCAGCATTTT
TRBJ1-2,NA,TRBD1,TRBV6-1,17,CASSERVKGQGFGGYTF,TGTGCCAGCAGTGAAAGGGTCAAGGGACAGGGTTTTGGTGGCTACACCTTC
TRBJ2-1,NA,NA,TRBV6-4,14,CASSDNTENNEQFF,TGTGCCAGCAGTGACAATACAGAGAACAATGAGCAGTTCTTC
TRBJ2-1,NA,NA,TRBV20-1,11,CSAISGNEQFF,TGCAGTGCTATAAGCGGCAATGAGCAGTTCTTC
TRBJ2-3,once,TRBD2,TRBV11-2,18,CASSVLAGASTSTDTQYF,TGTGCCAGCAGCGTACTAGCGGGGGCCTCAACTAGCACAGATACGCAGTATTTT
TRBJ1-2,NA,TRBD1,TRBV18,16,CASSPGQGGVRSGYTF,TGTGCCAGCTCACCTGGACAGGGGGGAGTTAGAAGTGGCTACACCTTC
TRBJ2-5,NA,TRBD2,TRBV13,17,CASSYVRLAGGQETQYF,TGTGCCAGCAGCTACGTAAGACTAGCGGGGGGGCAAGAGACCCAGTACTTC
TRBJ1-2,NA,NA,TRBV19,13,CASKPGSGDGYTF,TGTGCCAGTAAACCAGGGTCGGGAGATGGCTACACCTTC
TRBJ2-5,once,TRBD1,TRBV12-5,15,CASGTGQGRGETQYF,TGTGCTAGTGGAACGGGACAGGGGAGGGGAGAGACCCAGTACTTC
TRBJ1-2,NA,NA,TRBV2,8,CAGTGGIF,TGTGCCGGCACCGGGGGAATCTTC
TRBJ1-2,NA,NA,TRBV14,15,CASSLIDRSGYGYTF,TGTGCCAGCAGCCTAATTGACAGGTCGGGCTATGGCTACACCTTC
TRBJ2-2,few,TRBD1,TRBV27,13,CAARTGQTGELFF,TGTGCCGCCCGGACAGGACAAACCGGGGAGCTGTTTTTT